The T cell receptor beta chain described here comes from a study of PD-L1 blockade in urothelial cancer. Study-wide context: Treatment start was followed by blood analysis at 3 weeks (second dose) and again at 6 weeks.

Into every PCR, synthetic TCR analog templates were spiked. Profiled with immunoSEQ multiplex PCR; TCRdb holds only in-frame clones, not every one. This table has tens of thousands of clones, 91% appearing once. Time point here: peripheral blood 6 weeks after treatment start. The sample here was PBMCs, taken around atezolizumab (anti-PD-L1) treatment. This receptor was identified in an elderly woman with urothelial cancer.

CDR3 in amino acids: CATSLSGEYNEQFF. The DNA for the CDR3 is TGTGCCACCAGCTTATCAGGGGAGTACAATGAGCAGTTCTTC. The rearrangement uses TRBV15 and TRBJ2-1, with D possibly being TRBD1 (6 bases). Trimming shortened V by 5 bases and J by 4 bases, and 12 bases separated the two germline ends. Germline CDR1 LNHNV, CDR2 YYDKDF (reference sequence). The CDR3 consists of 14 residues.